Below are 24 T cell receptor beta chains sequenced from a single sample in a study of blood T cell repertoires in COVID-19. Data came from immunoSEQ multiplex PCR; TCRdb stores just in-frame clones and leaves some out. The sample yields about 26,000 clones, roughly nine tenths seen once. The specimen sequenced was peripheral blood. Source of these receptors: a man aged 70 or older with active COVID-19.

The chain uses TRBV19 and TRBJ1-2; D remains ambiguous. The CDR3 is made up of 13 amino acids. Trimming left V 9 bases short and J 4 bases short, with 15 bases between. Germline V lookup: CDR1 LNHDA, CDR2 SQIVND (reference sequence). CDR3 DNA: TGTGCCAGCGACACGCCGCCATTCTATGGCTACACCTTC. This codes for CASDTPPFYGYTF.

The V call is TRBV4-2, the J call TRBJ1-2; D unresolved. CDR3 size: 17 residues. From germline, CDR1 is LGHNA and CDR2 YNFKEQ. V lost 1 base and J lost 0, with 15 bases in between. This CDR3 reads CASSQGQGSLSNYGYTF. CDR3 DNA sequence: TGTGCCAGCAGCCAAGGTCAAGGGAGTCTATCTAACTATGGCTACACCTTC.

This chain connects TRBV5-5 to TRBJ1-1; TRBD1 matches 7 bases. Germline CDR1 reads SGHKS; CDR2 reads YYEKEE (reference sequence). The CDR3 has 15 amino acids. V was pared by 3 bases and J by 2 bases, with 7 bases of the junction left unmatched. The CDR3: CASSSRQGLNTEAFF. CDR3 in DNA: TGTGCCAGCAGCTCCCGACAGGGCTTAAACACTGAAGCTTTCTTT.

This chain uses TRBV5-4 with TRBJ2-7; D remains unclear. With 1 base removed from V and 0 bases from J, the gap between germline ends came to 8 bases. Germline V gene sequence: CDR1 SGHNT, CDR2 YYREEE (reference sequence). This CDR3 comprises 14 residues. DNA for the CDR3: TGTGCCAGCAGCTTGTCCGGTTTCTCCTACGAGCAGTACTTC. Protein: CASSLSGFSYEQYF.

The chain couples TRBV6-5 to TRBJ1-2; tentatively, D is TRBD1 (5 bases). Germline V lookup: CDR1 MNHEY, CDR2 SVGAGI. Trimming removed 10 bases at V and 6 bases at J, with 12 bases between. CDR3 length equals 11 residues. The CDR3 reads CATRPRDGYTF. CDR3 coding DNA: TGTGCCACCCGGCCCAGGGATGGCTACACCTTC.

V and J are TRBV13 and TRBJ1-2; possibly TRBD1 for D (5 bases). The CDR3 is made up of 14 amino acids. Per germline, CDR1 PRHDT and CDR2 FYEKMQ (reference sequence). V shed 5 bases and J shed 6 bases, with 16 bases lying between them. This CDR3 is CASSQGGRINGYTF. The CDR3 coding sequence is TGTGCCAGCAGCCAGGGAGGGAGAATAAATGGCTACACCTTC. The full variable domain, rest sourced from reference TRBV13 and TRBJ1-2, is AAGVIQSPRHLIKEKRETATLKCYPIPRHDTVYWYQQGPGQDPQFLISFYEKMQSDKGSIPDRFSAQQFSDYHSELNMSSLELGDSALYFCASSQGGRINGYTFGSGTRLTVV.

V gene TRBV7-2 combines with J gene TRBJ2-7, with D maybe TRBD1 (6 bases). V was shortened by 1 base and J by 2 bases, with 12 bases between the two germline ends. The CDR3 length is 15 residues. In germline, CDR1 is SGHTA, CDR2 FQGNSA. CDR3 bases: TGTGCCAGCAGCTTAGAGTGGGGGCCCACCTACGAGCAGTACTTC. Translated, it gives CASSLEWGPTYEQYF.

The chain uses TRBV3-1 (or the pseudogene TRBV3-2) and TRBJ1-6; TRBD1 is a possible D gene (6 bases). CDR3 size: 14 residues. Trimming removed 4 bases from V and 9 bases from J, with 13 bases in between. Germline V gene data show CDR1 as LGHDT and CDR2 as YNNKEL (reference sequence). The CDR3 loop reads CASSRGGRFSPLHF. CDR3 nucleotides: TGTGCCAGCAGCCGGGGGGGGCGTTTTTCACCCCTCCACTTT.

The chain couples TRBV7-3 to TRBJ1-1, with a possible D match to TRBD1 (6 bases). CDR1 is SGHTA and CDR2 is FQGTGA in the germline V gene. V was cut by 5 bases and J by 0 bases, with 10 bases left in between. The CDR3 runs 14 residues. The CDR3 loop is CASSPGHLNTEAFF. The CDR3 region has the DNA TGTGCCAGCAGCCCGGGACACTTGAACACTGAAGCTTTCTTT.

The chain uses TRBV19 and TRBJ1-5; 8 bases match TRBD1. Looked up from germline, CDR1 is LNHDA and CDR2 is SQIVND (reference sequence). This CDR3 has 13 residues. Unmatched junction bases numbered 3, after V lost 5 bases and J lost 6 bases. CDR3 nucleotides: TGTGCCAGTAGTGGACAGGGTTCTCAGCCCCAGCATTTT. This encodes CASSGQGSQPQHF.

V usage is TRBV4-3 and J usage is TRBJ1-2; no reliable D call. CDR1 and CDR2 (germline): LGHNA, YSLEER. V was pared by 6 bases and J by 2 bases, with 16 bases between. The CDR3 is made up of 15 amino acids. CDR3 amino acids: CASRQMTRGNYGYTF. Here the CDR3 DNA reads TGCGCCAGCAGGCAAATGACCCGGGGAAACTATGGCTACACCTTC.

In nucleotides, the CDR3 is TGTGCCAGCAGTTGGACTAGCGGGGGGGGCTCCTACGAGCAGTACTTC. Protein product: CASSWTSGGGSYEQYF. The chain combines TRBV6-5 with TRBJ2-7, with 15 bases fitting TRBD2. The CDR3 sequence is 16 residues long. V lost 4 bases to trimming and J lost 0 bases; unmatched junction nucleotides: 1. From germline, CDR1 is MNHEY and CDR2 SVGAGI.

J is TRBJ1-1 and V is TRBV7-2, with 10 bases that match TRBD1. The CDR3 is 14 amino acids. Germline V gives CDR1 SGHTA, CDR2 FQGNSA. V trimming: 0 bases; J trimming: 8 bases; junction bases outside the gene matches: 3. In DNA form, the CDR3 reads TGTGCCAGCAGCTTAGCGGGACAGGGGTTGGAAGCTTTCTTT. Translation gives CASSLAGQGLEAFF.

The chain is built from TRBV4-3 and TRBJ2-6; a possible D gene is TRBD1 (5 bases). This CDR3 is built from 17 residues. The V end lost 5 bases, the J end lost 2 bases, and 16 bases lay between the germline ends. The germline CDR1 and CDR2 sequences are LGHNA and YSLEER. In nucleotides, the CDR3 is TGCGCCAGCAGCAAAAAATCCAGGGCTGCTGGGGCCAACGTCCTGACTTTC. It specifies CASSKKSRAAGANVLTF.

V is TRBV12-5 and J is TRBJ2-5; 14 nucleotides align to TRBD2. CDR1 is LGHNT, CDR2 FRNRAP, per germline. The CDR3 covers 18 residues. The junction had 9 bases not matched to a gene; V was cut back by 5 bases and J by 1 base. The CDR3 region is CASGPKGLAGEFQETQYF. The CDR3, as DNA: TGTGCTAGTGGTCCCAAGGGACTAGCGGGGGAATTCCAAGAGACCCAGTACTTC.

The CDR3, as DNA: TGTGCCAGCTCACCACGTTCGGCGGATGGTGAAGCTTTCTTT. Protein sequence: CASSPRSADGEAFF. The V gene is TRBV18, the J gene TRBJ1-1; D not certain. V was cut by 1 base and J by 7 bases, with 13 bases left in between. The CDR3 sequence is 14 residues long. The V gene's germline CDR1 is KGHSH and CDR2 LQKENI.

The chain is built from TRBV5-8 and TRBJ1-2, with D unclear. V lost 0 bases to trimming and J lost 5 bases, with 11 bases between them. The CDR3 has 14 amino acids. Germline V CDR1 and CDR2: SGHTS, YDEGEE. The CDR3 reads CASSLDGRIYGYTF. In nucleotides, the CDR3 is TGTGCCAGCAGCTTGGATGGCAGGATTTATGGCTACACCTTC.

Points on this clone: The sample has other DNA sequences that encode this CDR3 too. V and J are TRBV4-3 and TRBJ1-6; 7 bases fit TRBD1. From germline, CDR1 is LGHNA and CDR2 YSLEER. V lost 0 bases, J lost 7 bases, and 0 bases stayed unmatched. This CDR3 spans 14 amino acids. The DNA of the CDR3 is TGCGCCAGCAGCCAAGACAGGGGGAATTCACCCCTCCACTTT. The encoded protein is CASSQDRGNSPLHF.

The chain couples TRBV6-1 to TRBJ1-3; unclear D gene. CDR1 is MNHNS, CDR2 SASEGT, per germline. This CDR3 is 16 amino acids long. V lost 1 base, J lost 0 bases, and 10 bases lay in between. The CDR3 loop is CASSEGHAVSGNTIYF. In nucleotides, the CDR3 is TGTGCCAGCAGTGAAGGTCACGCAGTCTCTGGAAACACCATATATTTT.

The J gene is TRBJ1-2, the V gene TRBV10-3; a weak D match, TRBD1 (5 bases). The germline V gene has CDR1 ENHRY and CDR2 SYGVKD. The CDR3 spans 12 residues. V was shortened by 3 bases and J by 7 bases, with 9 bases between the two germline ends. The CDR3 loop reads CAISDREAGYTF. DNA for the CDR3: TGTGCCATCAGTGACAGGGAGGCTGGCTACACCTTC.

This clone appeared once. The chain is built from TRBV19 and TRBJ2-7; D call uncertain. Germline loops: CDR1 LNHDA, CDR2 SQIVND (reference sequence). CDR3 length: 11 residues. V was shortened by 5 bases and J by 2 bases, with 4 bases between the two germline ends. The CDR3 loop reads CASSSAYEQYF. In DNA, the CDR3 is TGTGCCAGTAGTTCTGCCTACGAGCAGTACTTC.

V and J are TRBV6-5 and TRBJ1-6; 9 bases agree with TRBD1. Germline CDR1 MNHEY, CDR2 SVGAGI. The CDR3 is made up of 13 amino acids. Trimming removed 8 bases from V and 5 bases from J; junction bases left unmatched: 1. The CDR3 nucleotides read TGTGCCAGCTACAGGGGGCATAATTCACCCCTCCACTTT. Residues: CASYRGHNSPLHF.

The chain carries TRBV5-1 and TRBJ2-1; 9 nucleotides align to TRBD2. The germline gives CDR1 SGHRS, CDR2 YFSETQ. V lost 0 bases, J lost 5 bases, and 3 bases stayed unmatched. The CDR3 is 15 residues long. The CDR3 spells CASSLGVAGDNEQFF. The CDR3 bases are TGCGCCAGCAGCTTGGGGGTAGCGGGGGACAATGAGCAGTTCTTC.

The chain uses TRBV18 and TRBJ2-5, with TRBD2 as a possible D gene (6 bases). Trimming shortened V by 1 base and J by 2 bases, and 11 bases separated the two germline ends. The CDR3 spans 15 residues. Germline CDR1 is KGHSH and CDR2 is LQKENI. This CDR3 is CASSPLGRGQETQYF. The DNA for the CDR3 is TGTGCCAGCTCACCACTCGGGAGAGGTCAAGAGACCCAGTACTTC. Supplemented by reference TRBV18 and TRBJ2-5, the full variable domain reads NAGVMQNPRHLVRRRGQEARLRCSPMKGHSHVYWYRQLPEEGLKFMVYLQKENIIDESGMPKERFSAEFPKEGPSILRIQQVVRGDSAAYFCASSPLGRGQETQYFGPGTRLLVL.